The next 20 T cell receptor beta chains were all read from a single sample in a study of cytomegalovirus exposure and HLA in healthy donors. The PCR made use of 60 Vbeta and 13 Jbeta primers. Clones were read by immunoSEQ multiplex PCR, and TCRdb kept only the in-frame ones, dropping some. The data hold roughly 190,000 clones, with approximately 81% observed a single time. The sample consisted of PBMCs. The receptors derive from a middle-aged man in good health and CMV-seronegative.

V and J are TRBV19 and TRBJ2-1, with a tentative D call TRBD1 (6 bases). V lost 6 bases to trimming and J lost 9 bases, with 21 bases between them. The length of the CDR3 is 15 residues. The germline gives CDR1 LNHDA, CDR2 SQIVND (reference sequence). The CDR3 region is CASSYLARGYSEQFF. The CDR3 region has the DNA TGTGCCAGTAGCTATTTAGCCAGGGGCTATAGTGAGCAGTTCTTC.

A single count supports this clone. This sequence joins TRBV18 and TRBJ1-2; no clear D. Trimming shortened V by 2 bases and J by 4 bases, and 11 bases separated the two germline ends. Germline lookup yields CDR1 KGHSH and CDR2 LQKENI. This CDR3 comprises 14 residues. In DNA, the CDR3 is TGTGCCAGCTCACCAGAACAGTCCCTCTATGGCTACACCTTC. Amino acid sequence: CASSPEQSLYGYTF.

The V and J genes are TRBV19 and TRBJ2-2, with D perhaps TRBD1 (6 bases). V lost 5 bases to trimming and J lost 3 bases, with 16 bases between them. The CDR3 spans 16 residues. Germline V gene data show CDR1 as LNHDA and CDR2 as SQIVND (reference sequence). CDR3 in amino acids: CASSAFQGMDTGELFF. CDR3 DNA sequence: TGTGCCAGTAGTGCGTTTCAGGGGATGGACACCGGGGAGCTGTTTTTT.

This clone was observed a handful of times. The chain employs TRBV9 and TRBJ2-5, with D hard to call. Trimming left V 0 bases short and J 5 bases short, with 8 bases between. This CDR3 contains 13 residues. Germline loops: CDR1 SGDLS, CDR2 YYNGEE. The chain's CDR3 is CASSVDPRETQYF. The CDR3 DNA sequence: TGTGCCAGCAGCGTAGACCCTAGGGAGACCCAGTACTTC.

V usage is TRBV6-5 and J usage is TRBJ2-1, with a weak D call TRBD2 (5 bases). This CDR3 spans 15 amino acids. CDR1 and CDR2 from the germline V gene are MNHEY and SVGAGI. V lost 0 bases and J lost 4, with 10 bases in between. CDR3 DNA sequence: TGTGCCAGCAGTTACTCAATAGGCGGGTACAATGAGCAGTTCTTC. This translates into CASSYSIGGYNEQFF.

This clone was seen a handful of times. Other DNA sequences within the sample encode an identical CDR3. This chain uses TRBV7-9 with TRBJ1-1, with D possibly TRBD1 on 5 matching bases. From germline, CDR1 is SEHNR and CDR2 FQNEAQ (reference sequence). The CDR3 is 15 amino acids. Trimming took 1 base from V and 0 from J, leaving 9 bases between them. The CDR3 DNA sequence: TGTGCCAGCAGCTTAGGAACAGGCTTGAACACTGAAGCTTTCTTT. This sequence encodes CASSLGTGLNTEAFF.

The rearrangement links TRBV27 to TRBJ1-1; TRBD1 aligns across 7 bases. CDR1 MNHEY and CDR2 SMNVEV come from the germline V gene (reference sequence). Losses at the gene ends were 1 base for V and 4 bases for J; bases not matched to a gene: 6. This CDR3 contains 15 residues. CDR3 sequence reads: CASSLFAGGPTEAFF. The CDR3 nucleotides are TGTGCCAGCAGTTTATTTGCAGGGGGGCCCACTGAAGCTTTCTTT.

This clone appeared a single time. The V gene is TRBV27, the J gene TRBJ1-3; TRBD1 matches at 7 bases. The CDR3 contains 14 residues. From germline, CDR1 is MNHEY and CDR2 SMNVEV (reference sequence). V shed 6 bases, J shed 3 bases, and the junction held 5 bases outside the gene matches. For the CDR3, the DNA is TGTGCCAGCAGGAGACAGGGTGTTGGAAACACCATATATTTT. The encoded protein is CASRRQGVGNTIYF.

The chain joins TRBV5-1 to TRBJ2-2, with 7 bases that match TRBD1. Germline lookup yields CDR1 SGHRS and CDR2 YFSETQ. Trimming at V came to 0 bases and at J to 0 bases, leaving 5 bases not matched to a gene. The CDR3 has 17 amino acids. The CDR3 coding sequence is TGCGCCAGCAGCTTGGTTCCGACAGGGACGAACACCGGGGAGCTGTTTTTT. It encodes CASSLVPTGTNTGELFF. The variable domain in full, completed from reference TRBV5-1 and TRBJ2-2, reads KAGVTQTPRYLIKTRGQQVTLSCSPISGHRSVSWYQQTPGQGLQFLFEYFSETQRNKGNFPGRFSGRQFSNSRSEMNVSTLELGDSALYLCASSLVPTGTNTGELFFGEGSRLTVL.

This clone was observed a few times. This rearrangement joins TRBV5-8 to TRBJ1-1; possibly TRBD1 for D (5 bases). V was trimmed by 6 bases and J by 1 base, leaving 13 bases between them. CDR1 is SGHTS, CDR2 YDEGEE, per germline. There are 14 residues in the CDR3. CDR3 protein: CASTVQRGNTEAFF. CDR3 sequence (DNA): TGTGCCAGCACTGTCCAAAGGGGGAACACTGAAGCTTTCTTT.

This chain joins TRBV4-1 and TRBJ2-5; TRBD2 agrees at 7 bases. The assigned J gene may be wrong: the sequence end matches TRBJ2-7 better. This CDR3 region has 14 residues. From germline, CDR1 is MGHRA and CDR2 YSYEKL. CDR3 nucleotide sequence: TGCGCCAGCAGCCAACCTAGGGAGGGGTACGAGCAGTACTTC. This gives the protein CASSQPREGYEQYF.

This chain links TRBV5-1 with TRBJ1-4; D may be TRBD1 (5 bases). The germline CDR1 and CDR2 sequences are SGHRS and YFSETQ. Trimming removed 1 base at V and 12 bases at J, with 16 bases between. CDR3 length: 14 amino acids. CDR3 DNA: TGCGCCAGCAGCTTGAGTCGGGGGAAGAAAGAACTGTTTTTT. As protein: CASSLSRGKKELFF.

This sequence joins TRBV5-8 and TRBJ2-7, with TRBD1 identical over 7 bases. Losses at the gene ends were 0 bases for V and 6 bases for J; bases not matched to a gene: 12. Germline V CDR1 and CDR2: SGHTS, YDEGEE. The CDR3 consists of 16 residues. The CDR3 bases are TGTGCCAGCAGCTTGGGAAGCCGACAGGGAAGAACCGAGCAGTACTTC. It specifies CASSLGSRQGRTEQYF.

The chain is built from TRBV23-1 and TRBJ2-7; no definite D call. TRBV23-1 is labeled an ORF, and its function is uncertain. V was trimmed by 4 bases and J by 0 bases, leaving 19 bases between them. The CDR3 runs to 17 residues. This chain's CDR3 is CASSRHGTLYSSYEQYF. DNA of the CDR3: TGCGCCAGCAGTCGGCATGGTACATTGTACAGCTCCTACGAGCAGTACTTC.

This clone was picked up a small number of times. The chain uses TRBV19 and TRBJ1-1; D is perhaps TRBD1 (6 bases). V was cut by 5 bases and J by 3 bases, with 10 bases left in between. Germline-derived CDR1 and CDR2 are LNHDA and SQIVND (reference sequence). CDR3 size: 13 residues. CDR3 coding DNA: TGTGCCAGTAGTCAGGACAGAGACACTGAAGCTTTCTTT. Translation: CASSQDRDTEAFF.

CDR3 region: CASSQDRNLQEPQHF. CDR3 in DNA: TGCGCCAGCAGCCAAGATAGAAACCTACAGGAGCCCCAGCATTTT. V is TRBV4-3 and J is TRBJ1-5, with a possible D match to TRBD1 (5 bases). V gave up 0 bases and J gave up 8 bases, with 14 bases separating them. Germline CDR1 reads LGHNA; CDR2 reads YSLEER. This CDR3 contains 15 residues.

This clone was seen once. The J gene is TRBJ2-2, the V gene TRBV5-4; D remains unclear. The CDR3 has 14 residues. CDR1 and CDR2 (germline): SGHNT, YYREEE (reference sequence). V was clipped by 4 bases and J by 0 bases, with 7 bases between them. CDR3 region: CASSPTPNTGELFF. The CDR3 region has the DNA TGTGCCAGCAGCCCCACTCCGAACACCGGGGAGCTGTTTTTT.

This sequence joins TRBV9 and TRBJ1-4; tentatively, D is TRBD1 (6 bases). The length of the CDR3 is 14 residues. Trimming stripped 0 bases from V and 6 bases from J, with 9 bases between. The germline CDR1 and CDR2 sequences are SGDLS and YYNGEE. The CDR3 bases are TGTGCCAGCAGCGTAGAAGGGGGTCATGAAAAACTGTTTTTT. Translating gives CASSVEGGHEKLFF.

Remarks on this clone: At the DNA level, this CDR3 is encoded by other sequences in the same sample as well. The CDR3 spells CASSLGTQETQYF. CDR3 nucleotides: TGTGCCAGCAGCTTAGGCACACAAGAGACCCAGTACTTC. The V call is TRBV11-2, the J call TRBJ2-5; no definite D call. Germline V gene sequence: CDR1 SGHAT, CDR2 FQNNGV. Trimming shortened V by 1 base and J by 2 bases, and 5 bases separated the two germline ends. The CDR3 totals 13 residues.

V is TRBV14 and J is TRBJ2-3; D gene uncertain. The V and J ends lost 1 base and 4 bases respectively, with 6 bases between them. The CDR3 spans 13 residues. Germline CDR1 reads SGHDN; CDR2 reads FVKESK. The CDR3 region has the DNA TGTGCCAGCAGCCAAGTCGGTGCAGATACGCAGTATTTT. It is translated as CASSQVGADTQYF.